These T cell receptor beta chains were read from a single sample in a study of post-analysis software for immune sequencing data. TCRdb used MiXCR to reprocess the PCR reads, holding one entry per CDR3 protein. The table has around 440,000 distinct CDR3 sequences, approximately 46% seen once. Sequences were obtained from blood. These receptors were collected from a girl aged 10-17 years with multiple sclerosis. CDR3s include the opening cysteine and the closing phenylalanine or tryptophan.

J	V	CDR3
TRBJ2-7	TRBV20-1	CSARRVGRRDHEQYF
-	TRBV28	CASSYWTGGGETQYF
TRBJ2-7	TRBV12-3/TRBV12-4	CASSDGPYEQYF
TRBJ2-4	TRBV29-1	CSVGTRGSKNIQYF
TRBJ2-1	TRBV18	CASSPPTGTSSNEQFF
TRBJ1-1	TRBV2	CVSSERGYTEAFF
TRBJ2-3	TRBV28	CASSLTGPYTDTQYF
TRBJ2-1	TRBV14	CASSQDLAGQLNEQFF
TRBJ1-4	TRBV4-3	CASSQGRGNEKLFF
TRBJ2-1	TRBV29-1	CTAGGGSYNEQLF
TRBJ2-3	TRBV27	CASSYTSTDTQYF
TRBJ2-5	TRBV14	CASSQHGCWEQYF
TRBJ1-5	TRBV12-3/TRBV12-4	CASIETGSAQPQHF
TRBJ2-1	TRBV29-1	CSAVGTSGQGSYNEQFF
TRBJ1-2	TRBV29-1	CSLDRGQDGYTF
-	TRBV7-9	CASSSTTGTVSYEQYF
TRBJ2-7	TRBV21-1	CASSKIGQGLYEQYF
TRBJ1-1	TRBV4-1	CASSPRWGNTEAFF
TRBJ2-1	TRBV3-1	CASSQDTGPWGEQFF
TRBJ2-7	TRBV4-3	CASSQGPILAGSYEQYF
TRBJ2-7	TRBV28	CASSLWSGVHLSYEQYF
TRBJ1-2	TRBV3-1	CASSPSGWGGQIGYTF
TRBJ2-3	TRBV28	CASSLPRGQGDTQYF
TRBJ2-7	TRBV6-1	CASNTPRGRGSYEQYF
TRBJ2-1	TRBV12-3/TRBV12-4	CASSFMADSSYNEQFF
TRBJ2-7	TRBV19	CASSPPVWRGDGLSYEQYF
TRBJ2-7	TRBV5-1	CASSSGTDVFYEQYF
TRBJ2-3	TRBV12-5	CASGGGLAGVGRDTQYF
TRBJ1-6	TRBV28	CASSFPGLDSPLHF
TRBJ2-5	TRBV10-3	CAIRESWEGREQYF
TRBJ1-1	TRBV20-1	CSARWGRLNTEAFF
TRBJ2-7	TRBV6-1	CASSEIDGLSSYEQYF
TRBJ2-1	TRBV27	CASSLNPLAGGNEQFF
TRBJ2-7	TRBV10-3	CAISKGLAGDGYEQYF
TRBJ2-7	TRBV9	CASSVEDEQYF
TRBJ2-4	TRBV10-2	CASQGTGLAKNIQYF
TRBJ2-1	TRBV7-2	CASRLSGGNEQFF
TRBJ2-7	TRBV5-1	CASSFTPGIETYEQYF
-	TRBV6-5	CASVPSSAGGDIQYF
TRBJ1-1	TRBV7-3	CASSLFPLRDKAEAFF
TRBJ2-1	TRBV7-3	CASSRSKGDEQFF
TRBJ1-6	TRBV6-1	CASSLLGLYYNSPLHF
TRBJ2-1	TRBV20-1	CSARDHGGTWGYNEQFF
-	TRBV7-8	CASSPIAGPYEQYF
TRBJ2-1	TRBV5-1	CASSSGAPYNEQFF
TRBJ2-3	TRBV20-1	CSARPAGRGTDTQYF
TRBJ2-1	TRBV29-1	CSVVGIGASSYNEQFF
TRBJ2-7	TRBV29-1	CSVSTPGQGSYEQYF
TRBJ1-2	TRBV29-1	CSAGGQGYGYTF
TRBJ1-6	TRBV5-6	CASTAVSTGASPLHF
TRBJ2-1	TRBV11-2	CASSLTPTTSADNEQFF
TRBJ1-1	TRBV5-1	CASGRDSLNTEAFF
TRBJ1-6	TRBV18	CASSPNRNSPLHF
TRBJ2-1	TRBV20-1	CSASWGLLNEQFF
TRBJ1-2	TRBV20-1	CSAGTGGGYTF
TRBJ2-1	TRBV6-1	CASSKDRDPINEQFF
TRBJ2-1	TRBV6-2/TRBV6-3	CASSYSNPGGDYNEQFF
TRBJ1-2	TRBV29-1	CSFGGQNYGYTF
TRBJ2-5	TRBV2	CASSPSVSSYNEQYF
TRBJ1-6	TRBV4-3	CASSRDAARTGHNSPLHF